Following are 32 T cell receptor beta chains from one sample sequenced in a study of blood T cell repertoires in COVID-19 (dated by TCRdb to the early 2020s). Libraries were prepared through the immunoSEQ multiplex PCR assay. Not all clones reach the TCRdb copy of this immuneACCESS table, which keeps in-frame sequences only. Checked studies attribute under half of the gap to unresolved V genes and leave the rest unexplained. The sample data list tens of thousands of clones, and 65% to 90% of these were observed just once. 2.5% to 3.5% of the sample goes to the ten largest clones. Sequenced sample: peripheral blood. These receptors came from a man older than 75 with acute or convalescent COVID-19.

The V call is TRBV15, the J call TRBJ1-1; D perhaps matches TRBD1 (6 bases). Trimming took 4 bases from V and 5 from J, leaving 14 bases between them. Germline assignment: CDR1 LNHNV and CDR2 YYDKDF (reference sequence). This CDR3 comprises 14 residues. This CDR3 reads CATSTRGRGTEAFF. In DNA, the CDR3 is TGTGCCACCAGCACCCGGGGAAGGGGGACTGAAGCTTTCTTT.

The DNA for the CDR3 is TGTGCCAGCAGCTTACGTGGCGGACAGGCCACTGAAGCTTTCTTT. This translates into CASSLRGGQATEAFF. The chain couples TRBV7-2 to TRBJ1-1; TRBD1 agrees at 7 bases. The CDR3 covers 15 residues. With 2 bases clipped from V and 4 bases from J, the junction kept 7 bases outside the gene matches. In germline, CDR1 is SGHTA, CDR2 FQGNSA.

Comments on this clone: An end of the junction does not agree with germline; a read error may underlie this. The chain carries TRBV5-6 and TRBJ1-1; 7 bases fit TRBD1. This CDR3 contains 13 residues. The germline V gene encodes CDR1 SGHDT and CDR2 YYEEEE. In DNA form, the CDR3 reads TGTGCCAGCAGCTTCTGGCGTCAGGGGGTTTTCACTTTT. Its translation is CASSFWRQGVFTF.

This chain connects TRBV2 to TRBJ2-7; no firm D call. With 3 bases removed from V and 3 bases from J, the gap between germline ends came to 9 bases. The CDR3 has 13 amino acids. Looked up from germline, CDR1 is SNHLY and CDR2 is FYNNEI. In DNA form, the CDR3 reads TGTGCCAGCAGTGACGACTTCAACTACGAGCAGTACTTC. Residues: CASSDDFNYEQYF. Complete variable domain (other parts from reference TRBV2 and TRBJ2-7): EPEVTQTPSHQVTQMGQEVILRCVPISNHLYFYWYRQILGQKVEFLVSFYNNEISEKSEIFDDQFSVERPDGSNFTLKIRSTKLEDSAMYFCASSDDFNYEQYFGPGTRLTVT.

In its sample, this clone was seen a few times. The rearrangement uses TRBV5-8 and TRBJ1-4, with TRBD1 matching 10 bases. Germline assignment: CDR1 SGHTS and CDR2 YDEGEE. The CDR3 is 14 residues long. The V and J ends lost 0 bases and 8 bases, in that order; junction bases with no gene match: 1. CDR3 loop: CASSLGQGAEKLFF. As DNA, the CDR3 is TGTGCCAGCAGCTTGGGACAGGGGGCCGAAAAACTGTTTTTT. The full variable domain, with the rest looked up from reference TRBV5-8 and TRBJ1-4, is EAGVTQSPTHLIKTRGQQATLRCSPISGHTSVYWYQQALGLGLQFLLWYDEGEERNRGNFPPRFSGRQFPNYSSELNVNALELEDSALYLCASSLGQGAEKLFFGSGTQLSVL.

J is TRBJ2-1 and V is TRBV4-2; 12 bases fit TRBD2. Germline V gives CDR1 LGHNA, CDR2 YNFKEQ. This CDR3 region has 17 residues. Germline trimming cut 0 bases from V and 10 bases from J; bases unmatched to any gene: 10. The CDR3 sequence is CASSQDSETSGSREQFF. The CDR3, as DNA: TGTGCCAGCAGCCAAGATTCGGAGACTAGCGGGAGCAGAGAGCAGTTCTTC.

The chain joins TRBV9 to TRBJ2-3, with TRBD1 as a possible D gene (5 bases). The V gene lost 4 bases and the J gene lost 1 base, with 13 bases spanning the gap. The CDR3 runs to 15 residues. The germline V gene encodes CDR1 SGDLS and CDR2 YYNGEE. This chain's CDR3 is CASSPGAWRTDTQYF. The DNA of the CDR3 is TGTGCCAGCAGCCCTGGGGCCTGGCGCACAGATACGCAGTATTTT.

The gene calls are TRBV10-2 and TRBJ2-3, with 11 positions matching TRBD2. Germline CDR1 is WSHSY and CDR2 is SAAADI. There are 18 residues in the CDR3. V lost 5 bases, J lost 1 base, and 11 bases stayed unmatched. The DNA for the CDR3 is TGCGCCAGCAGTCAAACTAGCGGGAGTTGGAGAGGCACAGATACGCAGTATTTT. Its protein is CASSQTSGSWRGTDTQYF.

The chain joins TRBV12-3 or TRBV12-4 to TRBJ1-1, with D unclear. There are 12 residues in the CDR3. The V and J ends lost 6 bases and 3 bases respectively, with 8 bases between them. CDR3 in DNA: TGTGCCAGCAGACCGCGGGACACTGAAGCTTTCTTT. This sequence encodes CASRPRDTEAFF.

The CDR3 DNA reads TGTGCCAGCAGCCAAGGGAGGGCCCTCCACTTT. This encodes CASSQGRALHF. The chain couples TRBV14 to TRBJ1-6; no firm D call. V was shortened by 1 base and J by 14 bases, with 6 bases between the two germline ends. CDR3 length: 11 amino acids. The germline V gene has CDR1 SGHDN and CDR2 FVKESK.

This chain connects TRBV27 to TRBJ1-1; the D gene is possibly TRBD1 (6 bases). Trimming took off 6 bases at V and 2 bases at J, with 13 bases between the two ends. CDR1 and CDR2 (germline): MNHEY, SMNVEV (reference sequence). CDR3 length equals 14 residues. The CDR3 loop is CASRFTGSNTEAFF. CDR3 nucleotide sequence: TGTGCCAGCAGGTTCACAGGGAGTAACACTGAAGCTTTCTTT.

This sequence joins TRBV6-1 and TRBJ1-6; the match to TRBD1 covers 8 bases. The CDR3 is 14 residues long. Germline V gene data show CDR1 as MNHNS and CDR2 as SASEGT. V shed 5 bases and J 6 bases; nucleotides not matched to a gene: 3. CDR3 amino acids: CASSLDRGNSPLHF. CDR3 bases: TGTGCCAGCAGTCTTGACAGGGGTAATTCACCCCTCCACTTT.

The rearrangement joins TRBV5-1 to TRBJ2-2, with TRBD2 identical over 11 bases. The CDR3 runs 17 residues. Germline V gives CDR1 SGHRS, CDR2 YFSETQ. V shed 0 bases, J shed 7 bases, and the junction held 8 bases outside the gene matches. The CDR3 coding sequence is TGCGCCAGCAGCTTGGCTCTAGCGGGGGGCCGACACGGGGAGCTGTTTTTT. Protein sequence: CASSLALAGGRHGELFF.

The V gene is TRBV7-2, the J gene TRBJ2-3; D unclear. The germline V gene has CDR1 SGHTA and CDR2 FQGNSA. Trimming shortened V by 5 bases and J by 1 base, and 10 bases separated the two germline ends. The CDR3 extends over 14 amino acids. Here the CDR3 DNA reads TGTGCCAGCAGCCCTCCTCTCCGCACAGATACGCAGTATTTT. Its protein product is CASSPPLRTDTQYF.

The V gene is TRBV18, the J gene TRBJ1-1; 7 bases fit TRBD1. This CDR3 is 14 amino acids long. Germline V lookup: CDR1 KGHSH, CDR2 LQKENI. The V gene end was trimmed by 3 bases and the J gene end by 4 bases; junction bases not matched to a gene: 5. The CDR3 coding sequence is TGTGCCAGCTCACCCCGCGACAGGGCCACTGAAGCTTTCTTT. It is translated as CASSPRDRATEAFF.

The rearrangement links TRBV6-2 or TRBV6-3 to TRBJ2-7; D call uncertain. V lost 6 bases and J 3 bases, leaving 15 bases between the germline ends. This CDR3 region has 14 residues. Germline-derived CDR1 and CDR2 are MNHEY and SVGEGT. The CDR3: CASSFRLTNYEQYF. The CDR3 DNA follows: TGTGCCAGCAGCTTCAGGCTAACAAACTACGAGCAGTACTTC.

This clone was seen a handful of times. The CDR3, as DNA: TGCGCCAGCAGCCCGGGACAGGGGCGTGGGGACTATGGCTACACCTTC. This codes for CASSPGQGRGDYGYTF. The V call is TRBV5-1, the J call TRBJ1-2; 10 nucleotides match TRBD1. The CDR3 runs 16 residues. Germline trimming cut 4 bases from V and 3 bases from J; bases unmatched to any gene: 9. In germline, CDR1 is SGHRS, CDR2 YFSETQ.

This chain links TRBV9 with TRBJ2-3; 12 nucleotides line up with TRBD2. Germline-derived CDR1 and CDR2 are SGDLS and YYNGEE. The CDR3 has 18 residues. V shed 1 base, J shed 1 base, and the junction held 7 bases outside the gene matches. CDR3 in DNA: TGTGCCAGCAGCGTACTAGCGGGAGGGCCCTCGGGCACAGATACGCAGTATTTT. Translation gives CASSVLAGGPSGTDTQYF.

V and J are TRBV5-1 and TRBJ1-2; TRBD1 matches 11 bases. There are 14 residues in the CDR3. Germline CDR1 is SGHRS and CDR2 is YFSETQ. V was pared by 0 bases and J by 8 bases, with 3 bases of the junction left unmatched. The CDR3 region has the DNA TGCGCCAGCAGCTTGGTGGACAGGGGGCAGGGCTACACCTTC. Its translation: CASSLVDRGQGYTF.

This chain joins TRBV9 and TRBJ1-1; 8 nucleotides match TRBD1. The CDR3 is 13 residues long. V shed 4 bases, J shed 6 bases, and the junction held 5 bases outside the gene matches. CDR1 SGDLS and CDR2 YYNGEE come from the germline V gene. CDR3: CASSPSTGAEAFF. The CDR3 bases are TGTGCCAGCAGCCCTTCGACAGGGGCTGAAGCTTTCTTT.

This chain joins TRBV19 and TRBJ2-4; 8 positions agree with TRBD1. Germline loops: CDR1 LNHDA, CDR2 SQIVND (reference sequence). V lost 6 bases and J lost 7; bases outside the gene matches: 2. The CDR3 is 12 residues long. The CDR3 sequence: CASSRQGNIQYF. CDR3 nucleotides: TGTGCCAGTAGCCGACAGGGGAACATTCAGTACTTC.

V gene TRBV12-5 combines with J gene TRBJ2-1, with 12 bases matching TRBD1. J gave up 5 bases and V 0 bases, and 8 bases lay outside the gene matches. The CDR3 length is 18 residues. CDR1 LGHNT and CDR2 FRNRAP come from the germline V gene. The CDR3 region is CASGLVLGQGASHNEQFF. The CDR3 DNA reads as TGTGCTAGTGGTTTGGTACTGGGACAGGGGGCTTCACACAATGAGCAGTTCTTC.

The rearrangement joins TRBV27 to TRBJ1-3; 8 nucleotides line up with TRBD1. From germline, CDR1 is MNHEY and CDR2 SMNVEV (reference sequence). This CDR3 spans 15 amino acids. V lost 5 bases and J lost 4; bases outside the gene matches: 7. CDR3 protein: CASSPGTGGGNTIYF. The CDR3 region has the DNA TGTGCCAGCAGTCCCGGGACAGGTGGGGGAAACACCATATATTTT.

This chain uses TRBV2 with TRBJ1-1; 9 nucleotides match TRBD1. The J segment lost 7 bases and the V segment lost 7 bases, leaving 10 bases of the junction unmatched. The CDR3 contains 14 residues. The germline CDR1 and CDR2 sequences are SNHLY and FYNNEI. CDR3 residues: CASTGTGYVYEAFF. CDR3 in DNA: TGTGCCAGCACAGGGACAGGGTACGTCTATGAAGCTTTCTTT.

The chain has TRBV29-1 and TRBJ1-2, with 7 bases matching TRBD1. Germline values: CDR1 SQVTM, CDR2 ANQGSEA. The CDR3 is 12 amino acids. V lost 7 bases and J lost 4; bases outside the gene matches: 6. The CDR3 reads CSAGGTVYGYTF. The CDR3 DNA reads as TGCAGCGCCGGCGGGACAGTCTATGGCTACACCTTC.

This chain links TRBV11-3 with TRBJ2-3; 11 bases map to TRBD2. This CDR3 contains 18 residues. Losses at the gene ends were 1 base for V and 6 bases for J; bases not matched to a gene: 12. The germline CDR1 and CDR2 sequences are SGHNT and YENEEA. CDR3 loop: CASSLALATSGSMDTQYF. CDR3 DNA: TGTGCCAGCAGCTTAGCATTGGCTACTAGCGGGAGTATGGATACGCAGTATTTT.

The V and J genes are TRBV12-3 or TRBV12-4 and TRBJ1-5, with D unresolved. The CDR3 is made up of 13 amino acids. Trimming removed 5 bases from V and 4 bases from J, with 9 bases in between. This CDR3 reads CASSLPRNQPQHF. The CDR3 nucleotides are TGTGCCAGCAGTCTACCCAGGAATCAGCCCCAGCATTTT.

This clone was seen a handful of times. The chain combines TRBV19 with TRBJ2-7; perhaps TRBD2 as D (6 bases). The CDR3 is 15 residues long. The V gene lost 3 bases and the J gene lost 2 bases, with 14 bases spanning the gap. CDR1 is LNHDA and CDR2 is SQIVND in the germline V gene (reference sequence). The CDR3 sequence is CASSIRGFITYEQYF. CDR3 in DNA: TGTGCCAGTAGTATTCGGGGGTTCATAACCTACGAGCAGTACTTC.

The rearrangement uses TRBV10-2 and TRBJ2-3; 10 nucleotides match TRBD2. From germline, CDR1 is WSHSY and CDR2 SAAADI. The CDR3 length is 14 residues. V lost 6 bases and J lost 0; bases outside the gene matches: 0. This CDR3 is CASRTSGSTDTQYF. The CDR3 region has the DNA TGCGCCAGCAGGACTAGCGGGAGCACAGATACGCAGTATTTT.

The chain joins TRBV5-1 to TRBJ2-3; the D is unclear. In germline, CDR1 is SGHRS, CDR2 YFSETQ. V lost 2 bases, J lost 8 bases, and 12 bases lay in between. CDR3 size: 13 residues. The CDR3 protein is CASSFASPGTQYF. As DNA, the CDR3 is TGCGCCAGCAGCTTTGCCTCGCCGGGTACGCAGTATTTT.

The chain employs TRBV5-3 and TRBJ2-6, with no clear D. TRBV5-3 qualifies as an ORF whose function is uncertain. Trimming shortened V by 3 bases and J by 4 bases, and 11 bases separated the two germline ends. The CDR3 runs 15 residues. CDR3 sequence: CARSWSQKGANVLTF. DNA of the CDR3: TGTGCCAGAAGCTGGTCTCAGAAGGGGGCCAACGTCCTGACTTTC.

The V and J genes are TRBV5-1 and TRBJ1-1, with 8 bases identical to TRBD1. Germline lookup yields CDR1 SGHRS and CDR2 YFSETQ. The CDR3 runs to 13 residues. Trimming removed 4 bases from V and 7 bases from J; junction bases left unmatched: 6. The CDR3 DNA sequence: TGCGCCAGCAGCCTTCAGGGGGCTTTTGAAGCTTTCTTT. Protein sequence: CASSLQGAFEAFF.